Below are 18 T cell receptor beta chains sequenced from a single sample in a study of OX40 agonist ivuxolimab in advanced cancers. Only in-frame clones appear in the TCRdb table, and some are missing; sequencing was by immunoSEQ multiplex PCR. The repertoire includes tens of thousands of clones, roughly 80% of them detected once, and approximately 4.6% sits in the top ten. Sequenced here: CD4+ or CD8+ T cells sorted from blood, sampled in a trial of the OX40 agonist ivuxolimab. The receptors here all came from an adult with an advanced solid tumor such as melanoma, head and neck, liver or kidney cancer.

This sequence joins TRBV4-1 and TRBJ2-3; 7 bases line up with TRBD2. The length of the CDR3 is 15 residues. Germline CDR1 and CDR2: MGHRA and YSYEKL. V shed 2 bases and J 4 bases; nucleotides not matched to a gene: 6. The CDR3 nucleotides read TGCGCCAGCAGCCAATGGGGGAGGGCCGCAGATACGCAGTATTTT. It yields the protein CASSQWGRAADTQYF.

The chain links TRBV2 to TRBJ2-1; 10 nucleotides agree with TRBD1. The length of the CDR3 is 16 residues. Germline V CDR1 and CDR2: SNHLY, FYNNEI. V shed 5 bases and J 3 bases; nucleotides not matched to a gene: 7. CDR3 sequence (DNA): TGTGCCAGCAGTTCGGGGCGGACAGGGGGCTACAATGAGCAGTTCTTC. It codes for CASSSGRTGGYNEQFF.

The V call is TRBV5-1, the J call TRBJ2-2, with D perhaps matching TRBD1 (5 bases). This CDR3 spans 16 amino acids. Trimming removed 0 bases at V and 4 bases at J, with 13 bases between. From germline, CDR1 is SGHRS and CDR2 YFSETQ. This CDR3 reads CASSLAGPLSTGELFF. The CDR3, as DNA: TGCGCCAGCAGCTTGGCAGGGCCCCTCTCCACCGGGGAGCTGTTTTTT.

The rearrangement links TRBV2 to TRBJ2-6; D remains ambiguous. V dropped 6 bases and J dropped 4 bases, with 7 bases sitting between them. CDR3 length: 13 residues. Germline CDR1 SNHLY, CDR2 FYNNEI. CDR3 bases: TGTGCCAGCAGGGCTTCAGGGGCCAACGTCCTGACTTTC. Protein product: CASRASGANVLTF. The variable domain in full, with the rest retrieved from reference TRBV2 and TRBJ2-6, is EPEVTQTPSHQVTQMGQEVILRCVPISNHLYFYWYRQILGQKVEFLVSFYNNEISEKSEIFDDQFSVERPDGSNFTLKIRSTKLEDSAMYFCASRASGANVLTFGAGSRLTVL.

About this clone: Germline and junction disagree at one end, which may indicate a read error. The rearrangement links TRBV10-3 to TRBJ2-3, with TRBD2 identical over 14 bases. Germline V gene lookup returns CDR1 ENHRY and CDR2 SYGVKD. This CDR3 spans 15 amino acids. CDR3 amino acids: CASSETSGGADTQYF. The CDR3 DNA reads TGTGCCAGCAGTGAGACTAGCGGGGGGGCAGATACGCAGTATTTT.

V and J are TRBV9 and TRBJ2-5; a possible D gene is TRBD1 (6 bases). In germline, CDR1 is SGDLS, CDR2 YYNGEE. V was shortened by 4 bases and J by 5 bases, with 15 bases between the two germline ends. The CDR3 is made up of 14 amino acids. Here the CDR3 reads CASSPGVTWETQYF. The CDR3 DNA is TGTGCCAGCAGCCCAGGGGTCACGTGGGAGACCCAGTACTTC.

The chain recombines TRBV5-8 with TRBJ1-1; no reliable D call. CDR3 length: 13 residues. Germline assignment: CDR1 SGHTS and CDR2 YDEGEE. Between the trimmed V and J ends, which lost 1 base and 1 base, there was a span of 5 bases. CDR3 protein: CASSLPPNTEAFF. The CDR3 DNA reads TGTGCCAGCAGCTTGCCGCCGAACACTGAAGCTTTCTTT.

The chain couples TRBV10-3 to TRBJ1-2; D unclear. The CDR3 totals 13 residues. Germline V lookup: CDR1 ENHRY, CDR2 SYGVKD. V gave up 0 bases and J gave up 8 bases, with 10 bases separating them. CDR3 residues: CAISESGAPGYTF. The CDR3 DNA is TGTGCCATCAGTGAGTCGGGTGCCCCGGGCTACACCTTC.

The chain is built from TRBV7-3 and TRBJ2-7; D not certain. V lost 6 bases, J lost 7 bases, and 22 bases lay in between. Per the germline V gene, CDR1 is SGHTA and CDR2 is FQGTGA. This CDR3 spans 15 amino acids. The CDR3 spells CASSPHPVSPKEQYF. The CDR3 DNA reads TGTGCCAGCAGTCCACATCCCGTTTCCCCGAAGGAGCAGTACTTC.

The chain links TRBV28 to TRBJ2-7; D is uncertain. From germline, CDR1 is MDHEN and CDR2 SYDVKM. The V end lost 0 bases, the J end lost 4 bases, and 10 bases lay between the germline ends. The CDR3 is 14 amino acids. This chain's CDR3 is CASSLWFKLYEQYF. Written as DNA, the CDR3 is TGTGCCAGCAGTTTATGGTTTAAGTTATACGAGCAGTACTTC.

The rearrangement joins TRBV9 to TRBJ1-1, with 7 bases fitting TRBD1. Per the germline V gene, CDR1 is SGDLS and CDR2 is YYNGEE. Losses at the gene ends were 6 bases for V and 1 base for J; bases not matched to a gene: 9. This CDR3 region has 15 residues. This CDR3 reads CASTIDAGGNTEAFF. CDR3 sequence (DNA): TGTGCCAGCACCATCGACGCAGGGGGGAACACTGAAGCTTTCTTT.

V and J are TRBV7-2 and TRBJ1-2, with 7 nucleotides matching TRBD1. V trimming: 3 bases; J trimming: 5 bases; junction bases outside the gene matches: 9. The CDR3 spans 15 residues. In germline, CDR1 is SGHTA, CDR2 FQGNSA. The CDR3 DNA sequence: TGTGCCAGCAGCTTTCTTACCGGGACAGCATATGGCTACACCTTC. It is translated as CASSFLTGTAYGYTF.

V and J are TRBV7-9 and TRBJ2-7; TRBD1 is a possible D gene (6 bases). Trimming removed 5 bases at V and 7 bases at J, with 18 bases between. The CDR3 is 14 amino acids. CDR1 and CDR2 (germline): SEHNR, FQNEAQ (reference sequence). This CDR3 is CASSRTLQGREQYF. The CDR3, as DNA: TGTGCCAGCAGCCGCACCCTACAGGGTAGGGAGCAGTACTTC.

J is TRBJ2-1 and V is TRBV9, with TRBD2 as a possible D gene (6 bases). Trimming left V 0 bases short and J 0 bases short, with 10 bases between. Germline lookup yields CDR1 SGDLS and CDR2 YYNGEE. The CDR3 sequence is 16 residues long. CDR3 in amino acids: CASSVAAGSSYNEQFF. DNA for the CDR3: TGTGCCAGCAGCGTAGCCGCGGGGAGCTCCTACAATGAGCAGTTCTTC.

V and J are TRBV6-1 and TRBJ2-1; 10 positions match TRBD2. CDR3 length equals 15 residues. With 9 bases clipped from V and 2 bases from J, the junction kept 7 bases outside the gene matches. CDR1 is MNHNS and CDR2 is SASEGT in the germline V gene. CDR3 sequence: CASDESGGAYNEQFF. As DNA, the CDR3 is TGTGCCAGTGACGAGAGCGGGGGGGCCTACAATGAGCAGTTCTTC.

The chain has TRBV10-1 and TRBJ2-1; D may be TRBD2 (6 bases). The CDR3 consists of 15 residues. The V gene's germline CDR1 is WNHNN and CDR2 SYGVQD (reference sequence). Trimming shortened V by 3 bases and J by 0 bases, and 9 bases separated the two germline ends. CDR3 protein: CASSDPGSSYNEQFF. Here the CDR3 DNA reads TGCGCCAGCAGTGACCCCGGGAGCTCCTACAATGAGCAGTTCTTC.

The CDR3 DNA sequence: TGCGCCAGCAGCTTGGGGACTAGCGGGTTCGCCTACGAGCAGTACTTC. It yields the protein CASSLGTSGFAYEQYF. The chain joins TRBV5-1 to TRBJ2-7, with 11 bases aligning to TRBD2. With 0 bases clipped from V and 2 bases from J, the junction kept 4 bases outside the gene matches. This CDR3 has 16 amino acids. The V gene's germline CDR1 is SGHRS and CDR2 YFSETQ.

This chain links TRBV9 with TRBJ2-3; D not certain. The germline CDR1 and CDR2 sequences are SGDLS and YYNGEE. V lost 3 bases and J 4 bases, leaving 6 bases between the germline ends. This CDR3 comprises 12 residues. CDR3 sequence: CASSAGADTQYF. The CDR3 nucleotides read TGTGCCAGCAGCGCTGGGGCAGATACGCAGTATTTT.